The present T cell receptor beta chain was sequenced within a study of T cells in Graves' hyperthyroidism and ophthalmopathy (dated by TCRdb to between 2019 and 2020). For the study in its entirety: Peripheral blood was collected at initial diagnosis, before any treatment. The paper describes TCR Vbeta CDR3 sequencing of 140 or so peripheral blood samples, made up of some 40 ophthalmopathy patients, some 76 hyperthyroidism patients and 17 progressor patients. To identify TCR V-J signatures that set the groups apart, the researchers used a discovery cohort of more than 95 patients, made up of around 42 with Graves' ophthalmopathy and some 60 with stable Graves' hyperthyroidism. After sampling, hyperthyroidism patients received methimazole starting at 30 mg daily, and ophthalmopathy patients received high-dose intravenous methylprednisolone. Prospective prediction of ophthalmopathy was tested in an independent validation cohort consisting of some 19 hyperthyroidism patients and approximately 16 patients who later progressed to ophthalmopathy. In several Graves' hyperthyroidism patients, the study also compared T-cell repertoires from thyroid tissue with T-cell repertoires from blood. The approximately 100 discovery patients were randomly split 7:3 into training and test sets.

What the work shows at the level of the full study, not this receptor alone: Most expanded thyroid clonotypes (frequency above 0.001) were also detected in blood, suggesting blood repertoires may reflect thyroid immune responses. Sample size was not statistically predetermined, and blinding of investigators to group allocation was not performed. In validation, the model predicted progression to ophthalmopathy with around 71% sensitivity and 72% to 85% specificity, a median of around 6.6 months before onset. A 13 V-J signature model separated ophthalmopathy from stable hyperthyroidism, with about 90% sensitivity and about 81% specificity in cross-validation and 80%/75% in testing.

Ophthalmopathy patients had moderately to severely active disease, with a Clinical Activity Score of 3 or more, a NOSPECS grade of 4 or more, and a disease duration of less than 3 months. Any patient with an uncontrolled infection, another autoimmune disease, pregnancy or lactation was excluded. Clinical symptoms, serum thyroxine and TRAb, thyroid ultrasound, and orbital computed tomography formed the basis for the diagnoses. PBMCs were separated from under 11 ml of fresh peripheral blood using Ficoll-Paque density gradient centrifugation. Total RNA was extracted using Trizol reagent, and RNA quality was assessed on an Agilent 2100 Bioanalyzer. The CDR3 covers 18 residues, taking in both the cysteine and the phenylalanine. Of the read, only the CDR3 DNA is kept; its 54 bases are in frame from base 1. Clipping removes 1 base from V and 0 bases from J, with 9 as the unmatched junction base count. The CDR1 and CDR2 encoded by the germline V gene are SGHTA and FQGTGA.

This clonotype was counted a single time. Its cognate antigen has yet to be identified. Base-call qualities are not available, and no considerably larger clone is one nucleotide away. Weak support is all one read offers. The TCR beta CDR3 regions were amplified from RNA transcripts. For the first round of RT-PCR on the TCR CDR3, the HTBI primer set was used together with the Qiagen OneStep RT-PCR kit. Libraries were constructed in a second round of multiplex PCR, after which size selection and purification were carried out. Paired-end sequencing of the libraries was performed with 100 bp reads on an Illumina HiSeq2000. Processing in the source paper ran as follows. SOAPnuke was used to process the raw data, throwing out any read that contained adapters or uncalled bases, had a mean Phred below 15, or lacked an exact constant-primer or identifier match. COPE v1.2.5 was used to merge high-quality paired reads, and clonotypes were defined as unique nucleotide sequences. MiTCR v1.1 was used to align the clonotypes against IMGT TRBV, TRBD and TRBJ reference segments. The analysis included only V-J combinations with a frequency above 0.0001, which together covered about 99% of the repertoires. The TCS score was defined as F50 (clonal expansion) divided by E x V (chaos), with BLOSUM62-based TCRdist calculated between CDR3 peptides within each V-J. Welch's t-statistics and random forest reduced some 510 V-J features to roughly 13, which were used in a naive Bayes classifier (R e1071). In TCRdb, the public reads were trimmed at Q25 with fastp and aligned with MiXCR, with productive beta chains retained. Rows are combined by CDR3 protein, so each entry shows the most common genes and DNA. These V and J calls originate from TCRdb's pipeline instead of the authors' own analysis. The sample yields 200,000 to 250,000 distinct CDR3 sequences; around 25% were counted once. The top ten hold roughly 40% of the sample.

The source of this sequence is a woman in her thirties or forties with Graves' ophthalmopathy. This chain is built from TRBV7-3 and TRBJ2-7; TRBD1 lines up with 10 middle nucleotides. Sample: blood. The CDR3 amino acid sequence is: CASSLRGTGASTSYEQYF. The nucleotide sequence is given as TGTGCCAGCAGCTTAAGGGGGACAGGGGCCTCCACCTCCTACGAGCAGTACTTC.